Reported below is one T cell receptor beta chain. In the original analysis: Counts of nucleated cells, estimated from reference gene primer amplification, were obtained. Some clones are missing from TCRdb's copy, which holds only in-frame ones; the method was immunoSEQ multiplex PCR. Clone size and V and J calls were adopted from that table, with D and trimming inferred from the DNA. Found here are approximately 110,000 clones, approximately 80% of them singletons; the top ten hold approximately 22%. The length of the CDR3 is 15 residues. V gave up 7 bases and J gave up 5 bases; unmatched junction bases: 11. CDR1 and CDR2 (germline): SGHVS, FQNEAQ. The sample comes from a study of blood T cell repertoires in COVID-19. Study-wide context: Samples representing acute and convalescent COVID-19 were sourced from the United States, Italy and Spain. From T cells, B-cell-depleted T cells, or PBMCs came the material, which was cDNA or gDNA.

The sequence was collected from a man between 65 and 79 years old with active or convalescent COVID-19. The sequencing input was peripheral blood. The V call is TRBV7-8, the J call TRBJ2-1, with TRBD1 matching 7 bases. The CDR3: CASNLRQGTHNEQFF. CDR3 DNA sequence: TGTGCCAGCAACCTACGACAGGGTACCCACAATGAGCAGTTCTTC.